This TCR beta chain was obtained from a study of beta chain features in type 1 diabetes. The CDR3 sequence is 11 residues long. V shed 6 bases and J shed 3 bases, with 9 bases lying between them. Germline V CDR1 and CDR2: DFQATT, SNEGSKA (reference sequence). What was sequenced were expressed TCRB transcripts, since all of the isolated RNA had been reverse transcribed. TCRdb's table, derived via immunoSEQ multiplex PCR, lists solely in-frame clones and lacks some. The data show about half a million clones, 11% seen once. The rearrangement links TRBV20-1 to TRBJ2-7; D gene ambiguous. Specimen: naive CD4+ T cells from blood. This TCR came from a woman under 30 in good health. CDR3 region: CSAVRDYEQYF. The CDR3 coding sequence is TGCAGTGCGGTACGCGACTACGAGCAGTACTTC.